The T cell receptor beta chain under discussion was sequenced for a study of shared clonotypes between healthy human individuals. CDR1 and CDR2 from the germline V gene are MNHEY and SMNVEV (reference sequence). Deletions cut 5 bases from V and 1 base from J, with 11 bases between. The CDR3 sequence is 14 residues long. This clone showed up just a few times. Input per replicate PCR of unsorted PBMC was roughly 300 ng DNA, corresponding to about 30,000 T cell genomes. Sequenced by immunoSEQ multiplex PCR; TCRdb stores in-frame clones only, minus some. The sample consists of hundreds of thousands of clones, 70% to 80% of them appearing once. Nashville, Tennessee was home to all donors, each a Caucasian adult.

The gene calls are TRBV27 and TRBJ1-1; D perhaps matches TRBD1 (6 bases). The sequence was obtained from a woman between 40 and 50 years old in good health. Some clones in this sample may be carry-over from other donors' samples. The sequenced material came from PBMCs. Here the CDR3 DNA reads TGTGCCAGCAGTAGGACAGTACAGAACACTGAAGCTTTCTTT. It yields the protein CASSRTVQNTEAFF.